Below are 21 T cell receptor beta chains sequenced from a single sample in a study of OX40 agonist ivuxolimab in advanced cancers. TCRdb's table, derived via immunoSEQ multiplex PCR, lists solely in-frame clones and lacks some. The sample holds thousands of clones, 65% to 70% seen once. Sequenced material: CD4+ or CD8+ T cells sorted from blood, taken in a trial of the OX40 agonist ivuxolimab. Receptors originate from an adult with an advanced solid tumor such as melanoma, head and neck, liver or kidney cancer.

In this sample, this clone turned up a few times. The CDR3 coding sequence is TGTGCCAGCAGTCGACAGGCGGAAGCTTTCTTT. Translated: CASSRQAEAFF. The chain joins TRBV6-5 to TRBJ1-1, with a weak D call TRBD1 (6 bases). Germline loops: CDR1 MNHEY, CDR2 SVGAGI. The CDR3 has 11 amino acids. Trimming removed 5 bases at V and 8 bases at J, with 9 bases between.

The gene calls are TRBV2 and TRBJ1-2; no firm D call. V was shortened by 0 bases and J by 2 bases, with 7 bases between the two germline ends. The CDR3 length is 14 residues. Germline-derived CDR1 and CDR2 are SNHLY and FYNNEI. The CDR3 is CASSEAGRNYGYTF. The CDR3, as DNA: TGTGCCAGCAGTGAAGCGGGTAGGAACTATGGCTACACCTTC. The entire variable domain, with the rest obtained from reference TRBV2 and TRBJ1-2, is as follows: EPEVTQTPSHQVTQMGQEVILRCVPISNHLYFYWYRQILGQKVEFLVSFYNNEISEKSEIFDDQFSVERPDGSNFTLKIRSTKLEDSAMYFCASSEAGRNYGYTFGSGTRLTVV.

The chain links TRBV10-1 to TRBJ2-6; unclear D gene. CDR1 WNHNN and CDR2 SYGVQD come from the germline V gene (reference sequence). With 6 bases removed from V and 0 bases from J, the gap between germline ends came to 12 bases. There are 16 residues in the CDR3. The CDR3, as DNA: TGCGCCAGCAGCTCCGGCGGCCTCTCTGGGGCCAACGTCCTGACTTTC. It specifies CASSSGGLSGANVLTF.

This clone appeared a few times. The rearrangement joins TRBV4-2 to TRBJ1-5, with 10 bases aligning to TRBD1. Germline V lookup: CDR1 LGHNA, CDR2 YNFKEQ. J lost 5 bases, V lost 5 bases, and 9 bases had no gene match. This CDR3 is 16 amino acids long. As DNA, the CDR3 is TGTGCCAGCAGCTTGGGGGACAGGGGAAGGCATCAGCCCCAGCATTTT. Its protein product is CASSLGDRGRHQPQHF.

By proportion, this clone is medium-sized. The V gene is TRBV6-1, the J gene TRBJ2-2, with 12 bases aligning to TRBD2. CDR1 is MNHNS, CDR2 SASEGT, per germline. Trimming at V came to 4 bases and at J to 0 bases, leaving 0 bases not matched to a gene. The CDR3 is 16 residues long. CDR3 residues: CASSGLAGANTGELFF. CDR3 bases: TGTGCCAGCAGTGGACTAGCGGGAGCGAACACCGGGGAGCTGTTTTTT.

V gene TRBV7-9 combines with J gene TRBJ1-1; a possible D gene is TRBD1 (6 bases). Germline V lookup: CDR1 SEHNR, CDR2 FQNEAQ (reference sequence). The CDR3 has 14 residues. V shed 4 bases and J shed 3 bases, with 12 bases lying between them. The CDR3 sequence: CASSSGGSDTEAFF. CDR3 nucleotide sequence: TGTGCCAGCAGCTCGGGGGGCTCGGACACTGAAGCTTTCTTT.

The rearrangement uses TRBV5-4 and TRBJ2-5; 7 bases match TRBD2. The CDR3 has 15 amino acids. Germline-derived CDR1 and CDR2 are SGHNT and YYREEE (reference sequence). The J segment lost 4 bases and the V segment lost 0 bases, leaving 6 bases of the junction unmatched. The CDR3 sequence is CASSLAGGSGETQYF. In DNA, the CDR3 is TGTGCCAGCAGCTTGGCCGGCGGGAGTGGAGAGACCCAGTACTTC.

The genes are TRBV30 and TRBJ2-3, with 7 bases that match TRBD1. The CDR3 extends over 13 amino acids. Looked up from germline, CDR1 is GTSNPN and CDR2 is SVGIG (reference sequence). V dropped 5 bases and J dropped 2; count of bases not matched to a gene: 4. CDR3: CAWSGTDTDTQYF. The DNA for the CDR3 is TGTGCCTGGTCCGGGACAGACACAGATACGCAGTATTTT.

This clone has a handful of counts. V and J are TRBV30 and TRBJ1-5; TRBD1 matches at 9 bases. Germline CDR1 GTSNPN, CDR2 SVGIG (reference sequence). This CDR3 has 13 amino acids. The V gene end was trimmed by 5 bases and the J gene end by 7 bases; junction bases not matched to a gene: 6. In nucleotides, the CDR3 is TGTGCCTGGGGGACAGGGAGGCTACAGCCCCAGCATTTT. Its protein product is CAWGTGRLQPQHF.

The CDR3 nucleotides are TGTGCCAGCAGTTTAACCCCTCCAATAGCCGTTAGCTCCTACGAGCAGTACTTC. The encoded protein is CASSLTPPIAVSSYEQYF. The chain couples TRBV27 to TRBJ2-7, with D unclear. Germline V gene lookup returns CDR1 MNHEY and CDR2 SMNVEV (reference sequence). CDR3 size: 18 residues. Between the trimmed V and J ends, which lost 2 bases and 0 bases, there was a span of 20 bases.

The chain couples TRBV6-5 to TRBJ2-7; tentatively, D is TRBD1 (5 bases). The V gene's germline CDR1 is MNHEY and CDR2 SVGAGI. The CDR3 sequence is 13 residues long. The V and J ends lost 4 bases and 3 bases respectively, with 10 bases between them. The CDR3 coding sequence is TGTGCCAGCAGTTCCACTCAGGGCTACGAGCAGTACTTC. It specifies CASSSTQGYEQYF.

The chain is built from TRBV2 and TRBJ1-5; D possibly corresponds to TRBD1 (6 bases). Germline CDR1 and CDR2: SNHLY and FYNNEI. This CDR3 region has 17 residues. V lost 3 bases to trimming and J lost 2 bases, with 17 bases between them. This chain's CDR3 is CASSDWETGFGNQPQHF. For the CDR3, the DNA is TGTGCCAGCAGTGACTGGGAAACAGGGTTTGGCAATCAGCCCCAGCATTTT. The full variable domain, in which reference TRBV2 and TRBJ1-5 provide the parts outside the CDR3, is EPEVTQTPSHQVTQMGQEVILRCVPISNHLYFYWYRQILGQKVEFLVSFYNNEISEKSEIFDDQFSVERPDGSNFTLKIRSTKLEDSAMYFCASSDWETGFGNQPQHFGDGTRLSIL.

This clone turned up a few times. The CDR3 DNA follows: TGTGCCAGCAGCTTAGAAGCTGGGTCCAACTATGGCTACACCTTC. It translates to CASSLEAGSNYGYTF. This chain connects TRBV7-9 to TRBJ1-2; D gene uncertain. Germline CDR1 reads SEHNR; CDR2 reads FQNEAQ (reference sequence). V lost 1 base, J lost 2 bases, and 11 bases lay in between. This CDR3 region has 15 residues. The complete variable domain, with remaining parts taken from reference TRBV7-9 and TRBJ1-2, reads DTGVSQNPRHKITKRGQNVTFRCDPISEHNRLYWYRQTLGQGPEFLTYFQNEAQLEKSRLLSDRFSAERPKGSFSTLEIQRTEQGDSAMYLCASSLEAGSNYGYTFGSGTRLTVV.

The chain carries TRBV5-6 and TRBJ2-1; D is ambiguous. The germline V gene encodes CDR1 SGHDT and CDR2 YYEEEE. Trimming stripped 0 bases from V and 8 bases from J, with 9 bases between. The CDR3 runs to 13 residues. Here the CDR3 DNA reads TGTGCCAGCAGCTTGGGTTGGGTCCATGAGCAGTTCTTC. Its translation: CASSLGWVHEQFF.

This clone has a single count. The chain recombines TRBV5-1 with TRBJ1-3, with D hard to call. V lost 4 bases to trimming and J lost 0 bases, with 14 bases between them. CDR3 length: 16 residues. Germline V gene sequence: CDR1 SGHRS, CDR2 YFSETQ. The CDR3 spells CASSPDSQSSGNTIYF. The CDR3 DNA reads TGCGCCAGCAGCCCGGACTCTCAGAGCTCTGGAAACACCATATATTTT. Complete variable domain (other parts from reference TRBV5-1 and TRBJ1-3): KAGVTQTPRYLIKTRGQQVTLSCSPISGHRSVSWYQQTPGQGLQFLFEYFSETQRNKGNFPGRFSGRQFSNSRSEMNVSTLELGDSALYLCASSPDSQSSGNTIYFGEGSWLTVV.

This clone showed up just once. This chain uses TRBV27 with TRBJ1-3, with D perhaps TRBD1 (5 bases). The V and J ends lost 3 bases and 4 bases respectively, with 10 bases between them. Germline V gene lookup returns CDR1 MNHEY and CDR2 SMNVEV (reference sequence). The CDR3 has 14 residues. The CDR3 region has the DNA TGTGCCAGCAGTTTGGTGCAGGGAGGAAACACCATATATTTT. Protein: CASSLVQGGNTIYF.

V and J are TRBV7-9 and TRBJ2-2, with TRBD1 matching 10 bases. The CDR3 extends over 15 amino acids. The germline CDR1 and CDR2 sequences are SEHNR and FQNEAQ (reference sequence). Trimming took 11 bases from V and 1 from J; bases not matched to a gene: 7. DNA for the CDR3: TGTGCCGGCGCCTGGACAGGGGGGAACACCGGGGAGCTGTTTTTT. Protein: CAGAWTGGNTGELFF.

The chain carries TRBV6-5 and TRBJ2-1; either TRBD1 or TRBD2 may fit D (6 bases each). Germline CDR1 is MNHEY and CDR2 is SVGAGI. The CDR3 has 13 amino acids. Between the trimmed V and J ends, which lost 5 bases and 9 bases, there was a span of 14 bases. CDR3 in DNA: TGTGCCAGCAGTGAAAGCAGGGGAGGTGAGCAGTTCTTC. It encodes CASSESRGGEQFF.

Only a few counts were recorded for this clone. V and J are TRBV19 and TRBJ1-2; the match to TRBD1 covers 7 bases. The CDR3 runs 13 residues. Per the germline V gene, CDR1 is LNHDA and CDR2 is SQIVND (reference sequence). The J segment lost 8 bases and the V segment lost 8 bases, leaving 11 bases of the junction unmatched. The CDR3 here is CASSTGLFGGYTF. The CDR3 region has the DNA TGTGCCAGTTCGACAGGGCTCTTTGGCGGCTACACCTTC. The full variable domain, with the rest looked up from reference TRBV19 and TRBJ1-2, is DGGITQSPKYLFRKEGQNVTLSCEQNLNHDAMYWYRQDPGQGLRLIYYSQIVNDFQKGDIAEGYSVSREKKESFPLTVTSAQKNPTAFYLCASSTGLFGGYTFGSGTRLTVV.

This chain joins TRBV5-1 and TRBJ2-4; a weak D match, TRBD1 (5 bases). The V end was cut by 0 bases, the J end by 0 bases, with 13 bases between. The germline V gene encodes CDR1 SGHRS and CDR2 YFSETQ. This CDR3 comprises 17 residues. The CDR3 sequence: CASSLEAGPLAKNIQYF. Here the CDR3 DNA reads TGCGCCAGCAGCTTGGAAGCAGGGCCACTAGCCAAAAACATTCAGTACTTC.

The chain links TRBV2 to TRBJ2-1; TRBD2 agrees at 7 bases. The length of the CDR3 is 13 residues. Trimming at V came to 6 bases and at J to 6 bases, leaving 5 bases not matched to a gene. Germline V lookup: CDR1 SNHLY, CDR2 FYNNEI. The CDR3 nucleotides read TGTGCCAGCAGGGGGGGGACCCGCAATGAGCAGTTCTTC. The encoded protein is CASRGGTRNEQFF. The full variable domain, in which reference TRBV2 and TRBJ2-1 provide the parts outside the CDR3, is EPEVTQTPSHQVTQMGQEVILRCVPISNHLYFYWYRQILGQKVEFLVSFYNNEISEKSEIFDDQFSVERPDGSNFTLKIRSTKLEDSAMYFCASRGGTRNEQFFGPGTRLTVL.